The TCR beta chain described here comes from a study of blood T cell repertoires in COVID-19. The overall study: Samples of COVID-19 (acute and convalescent) were obtained from the United States, Italy and Spain. The analysed material was cDNA or gDNA that came from T cells, B-cell-depleted T cells, or PBMCs.

V was pared by 6 bases and J by 4 bases, with 9 bases of the junction left unmatched. CDR1 MDHEN and CDR2 SYDVKM come from the germline V gene. CDR3 length equals 15 residues. Study processing details: Amplifying reference gene primers gave estimates of nucleated cell counts. Method: immunoSEQ multiplex PCR; TCRdb's copy keeps in-frame clones and lacks some. Clone size and V and J calls were adopted from that table, with D and trimming inferred from the DNA. This table holds approximately 40,000 clones, 90% found once. This receptor was taken from a human donor in a cohort sampled during active COVID-19. The specimen was peripheral blood. This chain connects TRBV28 to TRBJ2-1; TRBD2 agrees at 7 bases. The CDR3, as DNA: TGTGCCAGCAGGCCGTCTAGCGGAGGATACAATGAGCAGTTCTTC. Residues: CASRPSSGGYNEQFF.